This record covers a single T cell receptor beta chain. The sample contains more than one DNA sequence encoding this CDR3. The data derive from a study of blood T cell repertoires in COVID-19. Trimming took 1 base from V and 3 from J, leaving 9 bases between them. This CDR3 is built from 14 residues. Germline CDR1 is SEHNR and CDR2 is FQNEAQ (reference sequence). TCRdb keeps only in-frame clones here, not all; method: immunoSEQ multiplex PCR. The table shows some 130,000 clones, with roughly 75% occurring only once. V and J are TRBV7-9 and TRBJ1-2, with TRBD1 as a possible D gene (5 bases). The receptor's source is a woman aged 50 to 60 who had recovered from COVID-19. The specimen was PBMCs or T cells enriched from blood (not recorded which). CDR3 loop: CASSLGRGDYGYTF. The DNA of the CDR3 is TGTGCCAGCAGCTTAGGAAGGGGTGACTATGGCTACACCTTC.